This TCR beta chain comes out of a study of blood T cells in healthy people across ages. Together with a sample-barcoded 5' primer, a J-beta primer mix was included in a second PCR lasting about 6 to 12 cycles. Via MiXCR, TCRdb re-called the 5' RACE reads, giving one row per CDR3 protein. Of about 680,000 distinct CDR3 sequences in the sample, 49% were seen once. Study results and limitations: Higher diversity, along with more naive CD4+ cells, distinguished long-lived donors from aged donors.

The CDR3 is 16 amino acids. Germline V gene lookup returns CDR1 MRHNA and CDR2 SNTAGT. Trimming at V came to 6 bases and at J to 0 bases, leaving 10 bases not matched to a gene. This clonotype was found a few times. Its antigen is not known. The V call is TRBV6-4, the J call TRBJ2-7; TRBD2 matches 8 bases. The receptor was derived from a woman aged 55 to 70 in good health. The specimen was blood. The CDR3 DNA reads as TGTGCCAGCAGGCCCCCGGTAGCGGGGACCTCCTACGAGCAGTACTTC. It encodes CASRPPVAGTSYEQYF.